Listed below are T cell receptor beta chains from one sample, sequenced in a study of blood T cells in healthy people across ages. In TCRdb, the 5' RACE reads were re-called with MiXCR into one record per CDR3 protein. The top ten clones hold about 20% of a sample with hundreds of thousands of distinct CDR3 sequences, 58% of them seen once. Sequencing input: blood. Receptors were obtained from a man aged 25 to 40 in good health. Both conserved end residues are trimmed from each CDR3. The D gene is left open where the match is weak. The size of a clone is reported for some rows only, either as once, few or many, or as a class for expanded clones.

clone size,D gene,CDR3 length,V gene,CDR3 protein
NA,NA,11,TRBV2,ASSEVGVDEQY
once,NA,16,TRBV2,ASSENGIQGSSYNEQF
few,TRBD1,13,TRBV20-1,SARPRDRSPETQY
NA,NA,12,TRBV3-1,ASSPPFGFNEQF
few,NA,12,TRBV29-1,SVRAWGRPREQF
NA,NA,12,TRBV25-1,ASSPRLSSYEQY
NA,NA,10,TRBV13,ASRGTSVEAF
few,NA,12,TRBV6-2/TRBV6-3,ASSYQVGNYEQY
few,NA,11,TRBV20-1,SARVQGTGEQY
NA,NA,10,TRBV29-1,SGTGLQGTQY
few,NA,11,TRBV11-2,ASSLGSARDAF
once,TRBD1,15,TRBV4-1,ASSQEGLDREPYEQY
NA,NA,13,TRBV19,ASSMDGKFVTKQY
few,NA,10,TRBV20-1,SAFYGTRGYT
NA,TRBD2,11,TRBV12-3/TRBV12-4,ASSPLAAETQY
NA,NA,11,TRBV20-1,SARGQSGYEQY